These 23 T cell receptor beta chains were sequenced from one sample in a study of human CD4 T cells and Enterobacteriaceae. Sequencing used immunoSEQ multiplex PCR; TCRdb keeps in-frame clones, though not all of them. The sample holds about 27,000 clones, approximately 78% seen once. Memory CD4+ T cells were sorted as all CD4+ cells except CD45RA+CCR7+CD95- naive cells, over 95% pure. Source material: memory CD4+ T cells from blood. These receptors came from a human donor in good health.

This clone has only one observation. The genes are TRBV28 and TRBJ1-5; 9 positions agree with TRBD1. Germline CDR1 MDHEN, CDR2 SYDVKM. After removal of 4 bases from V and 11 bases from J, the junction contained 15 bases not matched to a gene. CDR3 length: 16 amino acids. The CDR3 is CASSSTGGVFGWAQHF. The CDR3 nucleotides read TGTGCCAGCAGTTCTACAGGGGGCGTTTTCGGGTGGGCCCAGCATTTT.

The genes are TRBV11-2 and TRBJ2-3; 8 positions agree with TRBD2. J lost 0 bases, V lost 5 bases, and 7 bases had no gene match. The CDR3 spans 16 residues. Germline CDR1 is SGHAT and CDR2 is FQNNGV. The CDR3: CASSQVSGVSTDTQYF. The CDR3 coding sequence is TGTGCCAGCAGCCAGGTTAGCGGGGTTAGCACAGATACGCAGTATTTT.

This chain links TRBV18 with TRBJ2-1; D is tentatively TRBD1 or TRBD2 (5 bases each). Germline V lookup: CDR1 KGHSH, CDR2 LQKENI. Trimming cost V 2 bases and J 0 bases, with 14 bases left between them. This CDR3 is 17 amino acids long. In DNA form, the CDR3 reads TGTGCCAGCTCACCAAGCCAGGGAGCGGACTCCTACAATGAGCAGTTCTTC. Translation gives CASSPSQGADSYNEQFF.

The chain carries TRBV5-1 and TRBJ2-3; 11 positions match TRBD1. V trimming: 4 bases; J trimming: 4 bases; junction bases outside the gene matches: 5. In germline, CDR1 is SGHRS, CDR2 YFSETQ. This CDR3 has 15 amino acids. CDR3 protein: CASSNGQGASDTQYF. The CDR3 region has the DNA TGCGCCAGCAGCAACGGACAGGGGGCCTCAGATACGCAGTATTTT. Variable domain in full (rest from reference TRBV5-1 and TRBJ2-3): KAGVTQTPRYLIKTRGQQVTLSCSPISGHRSVSWYQQTPGQGLQFLFEYFSETQRNKGNFPGRFSGRQFSNSRSEMNVSTLELGDSALYLCASSNGQGASDTQYFGPGTRLTVL.

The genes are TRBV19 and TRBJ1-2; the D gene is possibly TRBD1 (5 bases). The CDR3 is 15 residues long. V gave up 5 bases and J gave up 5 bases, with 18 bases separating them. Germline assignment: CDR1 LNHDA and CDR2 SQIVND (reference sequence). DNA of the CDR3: TGTGCCAGTAGTGTTCCGGGACGGCTGGAATATGGCTACACCTTC. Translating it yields CASSVPGRLEYGYTF.

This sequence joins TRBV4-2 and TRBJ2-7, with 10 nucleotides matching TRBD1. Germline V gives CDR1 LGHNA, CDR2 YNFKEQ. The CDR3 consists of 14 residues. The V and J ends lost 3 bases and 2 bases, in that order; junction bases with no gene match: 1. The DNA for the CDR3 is TGTGCCAGCAGCCAGGGACAGGGGACCTACGAGCAGTACTTC. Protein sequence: CASSQGQGTYEQYF.

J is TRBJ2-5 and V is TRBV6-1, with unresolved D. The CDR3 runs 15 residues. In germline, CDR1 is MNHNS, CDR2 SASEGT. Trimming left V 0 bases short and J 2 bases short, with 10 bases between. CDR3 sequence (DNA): TGTGCCAGCAGTGAAGCGCTCTGGCCACAAGAGACCCAGTACTTC. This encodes CASSEALWPQETQYF.

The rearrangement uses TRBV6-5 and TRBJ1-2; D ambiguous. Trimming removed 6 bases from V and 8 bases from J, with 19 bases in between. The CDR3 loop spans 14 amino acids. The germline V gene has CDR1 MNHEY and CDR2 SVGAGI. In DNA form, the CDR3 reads TGTGCCAGCAGGAGCGGGGTCGTATTGGGGGGCTACACCTTC. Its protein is CASRSGVVLGGYTF.

The CDR3 DNA reads TGTGCCAGCAGCTTAGTCCACGGGGGGCGAGATACGCAGTATTTT. It codes for CASSLVHGGRDTQYF. This sequence joins TRBV11-3 and TRBJ2-3; D might be TRBD2 (7 bases). Germline CDR1 SGHNT, CDR2 YENEEA. Trimming left V 1 base short and J 5 bases short, with 13 bases between. This CDR3 is built from 15 residues.

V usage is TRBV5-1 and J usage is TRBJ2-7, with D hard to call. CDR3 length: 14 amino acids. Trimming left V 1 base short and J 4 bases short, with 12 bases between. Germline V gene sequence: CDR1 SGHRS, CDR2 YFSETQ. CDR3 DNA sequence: TGCGCCAGCAGCTTGTTAGACACAAATTACGAGCAGTACTTC. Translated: CASSLLDTNYEQYF.

The CDR3 nucleotides are TGCGCCAGCAGCCAAGGTAGCGGGGGAGCTAACTATGAGCAGTACTTC. Encoded protein: CASSQGSGGANYEQYF. The chain uses TRBV4-1 and TRBJ2-7; 9 bases agree with TRBD2. CDR3 size: 16 residues. CDR1 is MGHRA and CDR2 is YSYEKL in the germline V gene. V trimming: 1 base; J trimming: 7 bases; junction bases outside the gene matches: 11.

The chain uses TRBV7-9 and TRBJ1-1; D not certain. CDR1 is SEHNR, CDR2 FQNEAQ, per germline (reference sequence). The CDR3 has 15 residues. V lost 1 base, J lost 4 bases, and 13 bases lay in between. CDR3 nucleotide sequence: TGTGCCAGCAGCTTAGGATGGTCCAGGAGCACTGAAGCTTTCTTT. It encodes CASSLGWSRSTEAFF.

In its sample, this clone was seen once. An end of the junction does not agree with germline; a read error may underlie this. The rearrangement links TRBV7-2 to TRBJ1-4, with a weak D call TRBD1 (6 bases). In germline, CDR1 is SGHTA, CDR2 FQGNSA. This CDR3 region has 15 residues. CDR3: CASSLARGSGEKLFF. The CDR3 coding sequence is TGTGCCAGCAGCCTAGCGAGGGGGAGCGGCGAAAAACTGTTTTTT.

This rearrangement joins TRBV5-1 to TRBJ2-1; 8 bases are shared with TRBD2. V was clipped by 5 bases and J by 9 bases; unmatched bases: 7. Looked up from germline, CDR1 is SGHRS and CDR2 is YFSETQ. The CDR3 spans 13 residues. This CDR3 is CASRWLAGGEQFF. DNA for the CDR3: TGCGCCAGCAGGTGGCTAGCGGGCGGTGAGCAGTTCTTC. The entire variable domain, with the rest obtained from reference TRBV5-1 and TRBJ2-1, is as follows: KAGVTQTPRYLIKTRGQQVTLSCSPISGHRSVSWYQQTPGQGLQFLFEYFSETQRNKGNFPGRFSGRQFSNSRSEMNVSTLELGDSALYLCASRWLAGGEQFFGPGTRLTVL.

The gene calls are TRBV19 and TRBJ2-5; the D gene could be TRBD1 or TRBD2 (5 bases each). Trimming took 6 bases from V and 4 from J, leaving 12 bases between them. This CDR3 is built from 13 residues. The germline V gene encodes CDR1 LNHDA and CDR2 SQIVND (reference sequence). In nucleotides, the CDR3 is TGTGCCAGTAGAGGGACGGGAAGAGAGACCCAGTACTTC. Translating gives CASRGTGRETQYF.

The CDR3 region is CASSSNPQRQGVYEQYF. The CDR3 DNA sequence: TGTGCCAGCAGCTCCAATCCGCAACGACAGGGAGTGTACGAGCAGTACTTC. The chain links TRBV9 to TRBJ2-7; 7 bases are a match to TRBD1. Trimming took 4 bases from V and 4 from J; bases not matched to a gene: 17. Germline CDR1 SGDLS, CDR2 YYNGEE. This CDR3 has 17 residues.

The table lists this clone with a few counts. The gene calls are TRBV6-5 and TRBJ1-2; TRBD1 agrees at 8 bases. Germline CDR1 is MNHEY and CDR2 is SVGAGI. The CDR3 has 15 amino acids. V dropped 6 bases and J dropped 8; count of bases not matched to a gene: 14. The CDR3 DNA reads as TGTGCCAGCAGAGTTGCCGGGACAGGCTCCTTGGGCTACACCTTC. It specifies CASRVAGTGSLGYTF.

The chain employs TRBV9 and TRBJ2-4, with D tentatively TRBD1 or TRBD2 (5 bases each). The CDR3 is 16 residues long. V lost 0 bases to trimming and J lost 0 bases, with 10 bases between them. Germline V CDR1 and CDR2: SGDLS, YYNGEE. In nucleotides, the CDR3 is TGTGCCAGCAGCGTAGGAGGGGACGGAGCCAAAAACATTCAGTACTTC. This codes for CASSVGGDGAKNIQYF. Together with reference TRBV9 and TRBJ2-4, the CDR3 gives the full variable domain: DSGVTQTPKHLITATGQRVTLRCSPRSGDLSVYWYQQSLDQGLQFLIQYYNGEERAKGNILERFSAQQFPDLHSELNLSSLELGDSALYFCASSVGGDGAKNIQYFGAGTRLSVL.

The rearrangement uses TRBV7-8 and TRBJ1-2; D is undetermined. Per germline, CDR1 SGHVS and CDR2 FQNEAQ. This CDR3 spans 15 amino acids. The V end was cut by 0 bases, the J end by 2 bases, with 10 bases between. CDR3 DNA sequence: TGTGCCAGCAGCTTAGCGGGGAGGGAAAACTATGGCTACACCTTC. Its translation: CASSLAGRENYGYTF.

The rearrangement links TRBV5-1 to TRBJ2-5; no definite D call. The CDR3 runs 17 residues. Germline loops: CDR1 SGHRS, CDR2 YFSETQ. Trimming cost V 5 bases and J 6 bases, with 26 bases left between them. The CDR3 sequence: CASREGGVGDITQTQYF. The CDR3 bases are TGCGCCAGCAGAGAAGGTGGGGTTGGGGATATTACGCAGACCCAGTACTTC.

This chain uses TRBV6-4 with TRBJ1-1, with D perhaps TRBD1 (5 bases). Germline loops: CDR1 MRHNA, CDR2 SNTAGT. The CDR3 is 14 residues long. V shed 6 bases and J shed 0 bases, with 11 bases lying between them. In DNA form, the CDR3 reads TGTGCCAGCAGCCCGGGACGGCTGAACACTGAAGCTTTCTTT. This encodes CASSPGRLNTEAFF.

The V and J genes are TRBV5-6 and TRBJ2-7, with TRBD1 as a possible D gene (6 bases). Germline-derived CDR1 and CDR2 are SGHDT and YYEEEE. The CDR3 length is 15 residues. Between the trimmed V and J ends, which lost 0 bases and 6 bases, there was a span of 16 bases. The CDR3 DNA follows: TGTGCCAGCAGCTTGGGACAGGTCGGTGGCGGCGAGCAGTACTTC. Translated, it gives CASSLGQVGGGEQYF.

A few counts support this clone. CDR3 amino acids: CASSLVSGRGQYEQYF. The CDR3 DNA follows: TGCGCCAGCAGCTTGGTGAGCGGGAGGGGGCAGTACGAGCAGTACTTC. The chain joins TRBV5-1 to TRBJ2-7, with TRBD2 matching over 10 bases. Losses at the gene ends were 0 bases for V and 4 bases for J; bases not matched to a gene: 7. The CDR3 loop spans 16 amino acids. Germline values: CDR1 SGHRS, CDR2 YFSETQ.